Sequencing of this TCR beta chain was carried out in a study of shared clonotypes between healthy human individuals. A word on this clone: Its antigen is not known.

This CDR3 is 13 amino acids long. The germline V gene has CDR1 SQVTM and CDR2 ANQGSEA. The V segment lost 5 bases and the J segment 6 bases; nucleotides outside the gene matches: 4. The test was conducted at deep level. 200 to 250 ng DNA, 30,000 or so T cell genomes, went into each sorted-subset replicate PCR. Measured with immunoSEQ multiplex PCR; TCRdb has only the in-frame clones, and not every one. The table includes some 89,000 clones, around two thirds detected once. Study observations and caveats: Generation of non-shared clonotypes was less probable than generation of clonotypes shared by all four donors.

Donors were healthy HIV-negative adults without recent acute infections or vaccinations. The receptor's source is a man aged 30 to 45 in good health. Specimen: memory CD8+ T cells sorted from blood. Subset defined: CD45RO+ cells pooled with CCR7-negative TemRA cells. This chain joins TRBV29-1 and TRBJ1-2, with 12 bases matching TRBD1. The CDR3 region is CSVPGQGAHGYTF. The CDR3 nucleotides read TGCAGCGTTCCGGGACAGGGGGCCCATGGCTACACCTTC. The whole variable domain, filled in from reference TRBV29-1 and TRBJ1-2, reads SAVISQKPSRDICQRGTSLTIQCQVDSQVTMMFWYRQQPGQSLTLIATANQGSEATYESGFVIDKFPISRPNLTFSTLTVSNMSPEDSSIYLCSVPGQGAHGYTFGSGTRLTVV.